The sequence of this T cell receptor beta chain was determined in a study of Tregs in tolerant kidney transplant recipients. Broader study findings: Biological reproducibility was not directly addressed in this study.

This clone was detected only once. Antigen specificity is unknown. Only in-frame clones appear in the TCRdb table, and some are missing; sequencing was by immunoSEQ multiplex PCR. The sample contains hundreds of thousands of clones, 65% to 85% of which appear only once. CD4+CD25+CD127- Tregs, CD4+CD25- non-Tregs, CD4 and CD8 cells were sorted. The CDR3 sequence is 15 residues long. CDR1 SEHNR and CDR2 FQNEAQ come from the germline V gene (reference sequence). V lost 2 bases to trimming and J lost 0 bases, with 10 bases between them. The chain recombines TRBV7-9 with TRBJ2-5; perhaps TRBD2 as D (6 bases). The sequencing input was CD4+ T cells from blood. The sequence was collected from a human donor in good health. The chain's CDR3 is CASSLKGTYQETQYF. The CDR3 DNA reads TGTGCCAGCAGCTTAAAAGGGACTTACCAAGAGACCCAGTACTTC.